Shown below are 3 T cell receptor beta chains from a single sample sequenced in a study of OX40 agonist ivuxolimab in advanced cancers. Clones were read by immunoSEQ multiplex PCR, and TCRdb kept only the in-frame ones, dropping some. The data show 57,000 or so clones, about 86% seen once. This specimen consisted of CD4+ or CD8+ T cells sorted from blood, obtained in a trial of the OX40 agonist ivuxolimab. The receptors stem from an adult with an advanced solid tumor such as melanoma, head and neck, liver or kidney cancer.

The rearrangement joins TRBV9 to TRBJ2-7; D gene unclear. Looked up from germline, CDR1 is SGDLS and CDR2 is YYNGEE. The V end was cut by 0 bases, the J end by 2 bases, with 12 bases between. The CDR3 has 15 amino acids. DNA of the CDR3: TGTGCCAGCAGCGTAGAGGCCCTGGGCACCTACGAGCAGTACTTC. It translates to CASSVEALGTYEQYF.

This clone was detected once. The chain has TRBV6-1 and TRBJ1-2, with TRBD1 identical over 9 bases. CDR1 and CDR2 from the germline V gene are MNHNS and SASEGT. The length of the CDR3 is 16 residues. Trimming removed 1 base from V and 4 bases from J; junction bases left unmatched: 7. The DNA for the CDR3 is TGTGCCAGCAGTGAAGTCGGGACAGGGATTTCCTATGGCTACACCTTC. Its translation is CASSEVGTGISYGYTF.

V is TRBV29-1 and J is TRBJ2-2; 7 nucleotides match TRBD2. The CDR3 totals 13 residues. Looked up from germline, CDR1 is SQVTM and CDR2 is ANQGSEA. Losses at the gene ends were 4 bases for V and 6 bases for J; bases not matched to a gene: 5. The CDR3 protein is CSVGQGGAGELFF. DNA of the CDR3: TGCAGCGTTGGGCAGGGAGGGGCCGGGGAGCTGTTTTTT.